These 15 T cell receptor beta chains came from one sample sequenced in a study of blood T cell repertoires in COVID-19. TCRdb keeps only in-frame clones here, not all; method: immunoSEQ multiplex PCR. The table shows about 45,000 clones, with roughly nine tenths occurring only once. Sample: peripheral blood. The source of these receptors is a human donor in a cohort sampled during active COVID-19.

The chain uses TRBV7-9 and TRBJ2-7; a weak D match, TRBD1 (7 bases). Trimming cost V 4 bases and J 3 bases, with 13 bases left between them. This CDR3 is built from 14 residues. CDR1 is SEHNR and CDR2 is FQNEAQ in the germline V gene (reference sequence). In DNA, the CDR3 is TGTGCCAGCAGCTGGGGGGACAGATTCTACGAGCAGTACTTC. This sequence encodes CASSWGDRFYEQYF.

V usage is TRBV2 and J usage is TRBJ2-1; possibly TRBD2 for D (6 bases). Germline-derived CDR1 and CDR2 are SNHLY and FYNNEI. This CDR3 is built from 12 residues. Trimming pared 11 bases from V and 6 bases from J, leaving 14 bases between. The CDR3 protein is CAGKPSVNEQFF. CDR3 bases: TGTGCCGGAAAACCTAGCGTCAATGAGCAGTTCTTC.

The genes are TRBV6-6 and TRBJ2-3; 7 nucleotides line up with TRBD1. The V and J ends lost 2 bases and 2 bases, in that order; junction bases with no gene match: 7. Looked up from germline, CDR1 is MNHNY and CDR2 is SVGAGI (reference sequence). The CDR3 has 16 residues. The CDR3 loop is CASSYPRDSNTDTQYF. CDR3 nucleotide sequence: TGTGCCAGCAGTTACCCCCGGGACAGCAACACAGATACGCAGTATTTT.

V and J are TRBV7-8 and TRBJ1-4; 7 bases agree with TRBD1. J was trimmed by 4 bases and V by 5 bases; bases with no gene match: 4. Germline values: CDR1 SGHVS, CDR2 FQNEAQ. CDR3 length: 14 residues. The CDR3 DNA sequence: TGTGCCAGCAGCCTGGGACAGAATAATGAAAAACTGTTTTTT. This gives the protein CASSLGQNNEKLFF.

V is TRBV10-3 and J is TRBJ1-1, with 8 nucleotides matching TRBD1. The CDR3 consists of 13 residues. Losses at the gene ends were 8 bases for V and 1 base for J; bases not matched to a gene: 3. Germline V lookup: CDR1 ENHRY, CDR2 SYGVKD. The CDR3 reads CAIRTGTNTEAFF. The CDR3 nucleotides are TGTGCCATCCGGACAGGGACGAACACTGAAGCTTTCTTT.

The chain carries TRBV7-8 and TRBJ2-3; 8 positions match TRBD1. Trimming cost V 3 bases and J 6 bases; bases outside gene matches: 8. The CDR3 is 15 amino acids. In germline, CDR1 is SGHVS, CDR2 FQNEAQ. CDR3 in DNA: TGTGCCAGCAGCTTGGCAGGGGGCGAATGGGATACGCAGTATTTT. Protein product: CASSLAGGEWDTQYF.

This clone is a singleton in its sample. The chain carries TRBV6-2 or TRBV6-3 and TRBJ2-7; 7 nucleotides align to TRBD2. The J segment lost 7 bases and the V segment lost 2 bases, leaving 2 bases of the junction unmatched. This CDR3 has 12 residues. Germline CDR1 and CDR2: MNHEY and SVGEGT. The DNA of the CDR3 is TGTGCCAGCAGTTACGGGACTAAAGAGCAGTACTTC. Translating gives CASSYGTKEQYF.

The rearrangement links TRBV2 to TRBJ2-3, with D uncertain. The germline V gene encodes CDR1 SNHLY and CDR2 FYNNEI. The CDR3 has 10 amino acids. Trimming cost V 10 bases and J 5 bases, with 7 bases left between them. Written as DNA, the CDR3 is TGTGCCAAACTTCTAGATACGCAGTATTTT. Its translation: CAKLLDTQYF.

The chain is built from TRBV5-4 and TRBJ2-7, with D maybe TRBD2 (6 bases). Germline CDR1 reads SGHNT; CDR2 reads YYREEE (reference sequence). This CDR3 region has 14 residues. Trimming took 3 bases from V and 10 from J, leaving 20 bases between them. CDR3 nucleotides: TGTGCCAGCAGCTCCCCGGGACTGGCCCTTGGACAGTACTTC. This codes for CASSSPGLALGQYF.

This clone was counted a few times. This chain joins TRBV10-3 and TRBJ1-3; 7 nucleotides align to TRBD1. V was pared by 10 bases and J by 5 bases, with 5 bases of the junction left unmatched. The CDR3 runs to 12 residues. CDR1 and CDR2 (germline): ENHRY, SYGVKD. The CDR3 DNA follows: TGTGCCAGTGGGACAGACCGAAACACCATATATTTT. Translating gives CASGTDRNTIYF.

This rearrangement joins TRBV5-1 to TRBJ2-2; a weak D match, TRBD2 (5 bases). This CDR3 region has 14 residues. Germline loops: CDR1 SGHRS, CDR2 YFSETQ. V shed 6 bases and J shed 0 bases, with 9 bases lying between them. Written as DNA, the CDR3 is TGCGCCAGCAAGGAGCGGACGAACACCGGGGAGCTGTTTTTT. Translated: CASKERTNTGELFF.

This clone has a single count. J is TRBJ1-1 and V is TRBV5-5; 7 positions match TRBD1. This CDR3 contains 15 residues. V gave up 4 bases and J gave up 1 base; unmatched junction bases: 7. Germline V gene sequence: CDR1 SGHKS, CDR2 YYEKEE (reference sequence). The CDR3 region has the DNA TGTGCCAGCAGCCGGGGGGGACAGCCGAACACTGAAGCTTTCTTT. The encoded protein is CASSRGGQPNTEAFF. Using reference TRBV5-5 and TRBJ1-1 for the parts outside the CDR3, the full variable domain is DAGVTQSPTHLIKTRGQQVTLRCSPISGHKSVSWYQQVLGQGPQFIFQYYEKEERGRGNFPDRFSARQFPNYSSELNVNALLLGDSALYLCASSRGGQPNTEAFFGQGTRLTVV.

The V call is TRBV5-8, the J call TRBJ2-2; 9 nucleotides align to TRBD2. The CDR3 length is 15 residues. Looked up from germline, CDR1 is SGHTS and CDR2 is YDEGEE. The V and J ends lost 6 bases and 3 bases, in that order; junction bases with no gene match: 6. In DNA, the CDR3 is TGTGCCAGCACCGGACTAGCGTCTCACACCGGGGAGCTGTTTTTT. Translation gives CASTGLASHTGELFF.

V and J are TRBV5-1 and TRBJ1-1; weak D call: TRBD1 (6 bases). V lost 4 bases and J lost 3, with 13 bases in between. The CDR3 contains 14 residues. Germline-derived CDR1 and CDR2 are SGHRS and YFSETQ. CDR3 amino acids: CASSGTGTDTEAFF. The CDR3 nucleotides read TGCGCCAGCAGCGGAACAGGGACCGACACTGAAGCTTTCTTT.

A single count supports this clone. The chain carries TRBV24-1 and TRBJ2-1; 12 nucleotides align to TRBD2. CDR3 length equals 16 residues. CDR1 and CDR2 from the germline V gene are KGHDR and SFDVKD. The V segment lost 4 bases and the J segment 5 bases; nucleotides outside the gene matches: 5. DNA for the CDR3: TGTGCCACCAGTGACCGGACTAGCGGGGCCCACAATGAGCAGTTCTTC. It is translated as CATSDRTSGAHNEQFF.